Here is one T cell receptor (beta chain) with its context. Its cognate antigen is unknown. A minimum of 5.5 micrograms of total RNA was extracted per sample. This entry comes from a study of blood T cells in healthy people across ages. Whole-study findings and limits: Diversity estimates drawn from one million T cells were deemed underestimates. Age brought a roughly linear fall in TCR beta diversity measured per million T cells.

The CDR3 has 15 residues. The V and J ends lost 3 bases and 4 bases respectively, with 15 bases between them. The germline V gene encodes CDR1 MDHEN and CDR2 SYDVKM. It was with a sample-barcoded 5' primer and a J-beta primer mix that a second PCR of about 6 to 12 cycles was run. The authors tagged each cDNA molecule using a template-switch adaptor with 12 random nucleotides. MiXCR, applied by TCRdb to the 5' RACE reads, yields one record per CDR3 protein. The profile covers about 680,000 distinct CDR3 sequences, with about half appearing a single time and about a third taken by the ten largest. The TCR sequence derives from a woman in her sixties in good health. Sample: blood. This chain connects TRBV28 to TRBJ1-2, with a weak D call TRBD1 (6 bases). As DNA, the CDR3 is TGTGCCAGCAGTTTCCCCGGGGGCAGGGGCTATGGCTACACCTTC. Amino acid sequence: CASSFPGGRGYGYTF.